This entry describes one T cell receptor (beta chain). This entry is derived from a study of blood T cell repertoires in COVID-19. Study in general: Sites across the United States, Italy and Spain contributed samples from acute and convalescent COVID-19. From T cells, B-cell-depleted T cells, or PBMCs came the material, which was cDNA or gDNA.

Trimming removed 0 bases from V and 4 bases from J; junction bases left unmatched: 3. CDR1 is SGDLS and CDR2 is YYNGEE in the germline V gene. The CDR3 has 16 residues. Measured with immunoSEQ multiplex PCR; TCRdb has only the in-frame clones, and not every one. Among 80,000 or so clones listed, 70% to 90% were seen once. The sequenced sample consisted of peripheral blood. The TCR originated in a man between 60 and 75 years old with COVID-19, enrolled during active disease. J is TRBJ2-1 and V is TRBV9; 11 bases match TRBD2. CDR3 sequence: CASSVVSGGVYNEQFF. CDR3 DNA: TGTGCCAGCAGCGTAGTTAGCGGGGGGGTTTACAATGAGCAGTTCTTC.